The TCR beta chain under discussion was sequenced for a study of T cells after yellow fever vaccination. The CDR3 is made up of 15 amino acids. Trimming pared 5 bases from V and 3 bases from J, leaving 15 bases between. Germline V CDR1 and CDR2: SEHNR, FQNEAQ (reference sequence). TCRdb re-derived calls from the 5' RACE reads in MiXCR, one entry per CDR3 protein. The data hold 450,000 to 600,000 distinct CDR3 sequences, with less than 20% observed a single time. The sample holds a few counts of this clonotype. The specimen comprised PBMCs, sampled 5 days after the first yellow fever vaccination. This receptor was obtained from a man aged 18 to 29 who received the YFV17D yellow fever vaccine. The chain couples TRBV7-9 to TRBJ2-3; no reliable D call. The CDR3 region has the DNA TGTGCCAGCAGCAAGGACCTAGTGGGAACAGATACGCAGTATTTT. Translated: CASSKDLVGTDTQYF.